The T cell receptor beta chain under discussion was sequenced for a study of breast tumors, draining lymph nodes, adjacent tissues. General study points: That most tumor T cells come from lymph nodes remained unproven. Tumor and nontumor repertoires were significantly more similar in luminal-like than in basal-like breast cancer. Tumor repertoires ranked between lymph nodes and nontumor tissue in diversity, with V and J gene preferences.

Breast cancer patients provided tissue from their axillary draining lymph nodes. MiXCR, run by TCRdb on the multiplex PCR reads, gives a single entry per CDR3 protein. The sample records 150,000 to 200,000 distinct CDR3 sequences, around a third being singletons. Regarding this clonotype: What it recognizes is unknown.

The CDR3 runs 15 residues. V shed 4 bases, J shed 6 bases, and the junction held 9 bases outside the gene matches. Germline assignment: CDR1 MNHNY and CDR2 SVGAGI (reference sequence). The gene calls are TRBV6-6 and TRBJ1-2; 9 bases are a match to TRBD1. Sequenced material: axillary lymph node tissue. The source is a female donor with breast cancer. Some clones in this sample may be carry-over from other donors' samples. CDR3 in amino acids: CASSSTGTGMNGYTF. CDR3 nucleotides: TGTGCCAGCAGTTCTACCGGGACAGGGATGAATGGCTACACCTTC.